The clone carrying this T cell receptor beta chain was observed at least ten times. RNA transcripts provided the source from which TCR beta CDR3 regions were amplified. A set of HTBI primers served as the primers for a first-round RT-PCR of the TCR CDR3. TCRdb reprocessed the multiplex PCR reads with MiXCR, giving one entry per CDR3 protein. This table has roughly 740,000 distinct CDR3 sequences, over 15% appearing once. This sample stems from a study of T cells in Graves' hyperthyroidism and ophthalmopathy. Exclusion criteria comprised uncontrolled infection, other autoimmune disease, pregnancy or lactation. The length of the CDR3 is 16 residues. V lost 6 bases to trimming and J lost 0 bases, with 15 bases between them. Germline CDR1 SNHLY, CDR2 FYNNEI.

The rearrangement joins TRBV2 to TRBJ2-1; D possibly corresponds to TRBD1 (5 bases). What was sequenced was blood. This sequence originates from a man between 18 and 29 years old with Graves' hyperthyroidism. CDR3 in DNA: TGTGCCAGCAGGGCTTCGACAGCCAGCTCCTACAATGAGCAGTTCTTC. Translation: CASRASTASSYNEQFF.